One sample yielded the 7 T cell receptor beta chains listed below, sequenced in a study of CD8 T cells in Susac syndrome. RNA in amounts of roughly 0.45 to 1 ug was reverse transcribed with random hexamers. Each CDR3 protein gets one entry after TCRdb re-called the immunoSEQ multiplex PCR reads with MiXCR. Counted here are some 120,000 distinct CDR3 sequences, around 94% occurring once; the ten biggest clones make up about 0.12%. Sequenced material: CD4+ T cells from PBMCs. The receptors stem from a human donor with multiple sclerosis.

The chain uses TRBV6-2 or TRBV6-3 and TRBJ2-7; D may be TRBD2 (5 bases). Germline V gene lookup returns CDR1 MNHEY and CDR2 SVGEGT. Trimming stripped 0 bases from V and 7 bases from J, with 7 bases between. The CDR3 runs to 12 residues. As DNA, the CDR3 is TGTGCCAGCAGTTACTCAGGCGGGGAGCAGTACTTC. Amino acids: CASSYSGGEQYF.

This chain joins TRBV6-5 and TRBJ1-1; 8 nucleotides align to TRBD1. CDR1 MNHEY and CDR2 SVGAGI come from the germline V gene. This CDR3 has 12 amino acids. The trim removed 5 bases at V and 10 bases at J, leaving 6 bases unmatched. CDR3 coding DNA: TGTGCCAGCAGTACTCGACAGGGGCGAGCTTTCTTT. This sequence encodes CASSTRQGRAFF.

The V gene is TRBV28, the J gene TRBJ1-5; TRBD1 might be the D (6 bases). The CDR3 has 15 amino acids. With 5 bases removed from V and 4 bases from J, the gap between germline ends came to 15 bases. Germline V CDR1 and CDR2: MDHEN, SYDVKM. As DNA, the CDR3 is TGTGCCAGCAGTCCGGGTGGACAGCGTAATCAGCCCCAGCATTTT. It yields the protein CASSPGGQRNQPQHF.

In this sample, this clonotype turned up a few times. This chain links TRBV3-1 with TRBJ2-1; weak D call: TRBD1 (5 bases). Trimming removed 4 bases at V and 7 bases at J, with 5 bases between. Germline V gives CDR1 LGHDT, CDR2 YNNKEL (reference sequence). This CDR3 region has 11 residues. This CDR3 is CASSPGNEQFF. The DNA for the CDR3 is TGTGCCAGCAGCCCAGGGAATGAGCAGTTCTTC.

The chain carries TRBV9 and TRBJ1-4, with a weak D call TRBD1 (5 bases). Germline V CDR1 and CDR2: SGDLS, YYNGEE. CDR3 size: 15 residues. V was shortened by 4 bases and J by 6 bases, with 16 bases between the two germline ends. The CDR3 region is CASSMGLREDEKLFF. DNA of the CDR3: TGTGCCAGCAGCATGGGACTCCGGGAGGATGAAAAACTGTTTTTT.

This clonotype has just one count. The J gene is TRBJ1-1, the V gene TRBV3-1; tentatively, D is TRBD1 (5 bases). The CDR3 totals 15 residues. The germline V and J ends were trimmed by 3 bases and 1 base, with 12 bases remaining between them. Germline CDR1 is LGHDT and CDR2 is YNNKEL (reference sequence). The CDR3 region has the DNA TGTGCCAGCAGCCACAGGGCCGGAGGGAACACTGAAGCTTTCTTT. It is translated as CASSHRAGGNTEAFF.

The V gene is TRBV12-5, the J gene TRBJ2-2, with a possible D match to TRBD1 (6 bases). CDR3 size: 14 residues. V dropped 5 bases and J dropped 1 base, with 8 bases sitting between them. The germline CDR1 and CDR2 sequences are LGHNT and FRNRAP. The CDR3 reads CASGADRNTGELFF. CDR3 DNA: TGTGCTAGTGGTGCGGACAGGAACACCGGGGAGCTGTTTTTT.